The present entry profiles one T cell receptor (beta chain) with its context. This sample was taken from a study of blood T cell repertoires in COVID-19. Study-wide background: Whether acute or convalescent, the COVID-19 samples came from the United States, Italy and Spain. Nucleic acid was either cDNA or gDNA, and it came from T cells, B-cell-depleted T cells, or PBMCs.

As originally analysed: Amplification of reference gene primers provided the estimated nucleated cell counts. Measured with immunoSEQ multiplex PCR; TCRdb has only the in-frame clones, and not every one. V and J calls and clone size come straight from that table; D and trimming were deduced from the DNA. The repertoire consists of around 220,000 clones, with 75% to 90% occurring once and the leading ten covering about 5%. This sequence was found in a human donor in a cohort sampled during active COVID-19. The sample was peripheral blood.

As DNA, the CDR3 is TGTGCCACCAGTGATTTCAGGGACGAGCAGTACTTC. This translates into CATSDFRDEQYF. The V and J genes are TRBV24-1 and TRBJ2-7; perhaps TRBD1 as D (5 bases). Germline V CDR1 and CDR2: KGHDR, SFDVKD. The CDR3 contains 12 residues. Trimming shortened V by 1 base and J by 5 bases, and 5 bases separated the two germline ends.